The 10 T cell receptor beta chains in this list originate from one sample, sequenced in a study of beta chain features in type 1 diabetes. cDNA synthesis used the whole RNA isolate, giving expressed TCRB sequences. Assay used: immunoSEQ multiplex PCR; TCRdb lists only in-frame clones, some missing. This sample has more than 110,000 clones, with 6.9% found just once. The sequenced sample was central memory CD4+ T cells from blood. Receptor source: a woman in her 30s in good health.

The table lists this clone with a few counts. The chain recombines TRBV7-2 with TRBJ1-1, with a possible D match to TRBD1 (6 bases). This CDR3 region has 13 residues. Deletions cut 4 bases from V and 11 bases from J, with 17 bases between. The germline V gene encodes CDR1 SGHTA and CDR2 FQGNSA. The CDR3: CASSSDWGLEAFF. In nucleotides, the CDR3 is TGTGCCAGCAGCTCAGACTGGGGGCTAGAGGCTTTCTTT. Drawing the rest from reference TRBV7-2 and TRBJ1-1, the complete variable domain is GAGVSQSPSNKVTEKGKDVELRCDPISGHTALYWYRQSLGQGLEFLIYFQGNSAPDKSGLPSDRFSAERTGGSVSTLTIQRTQQEDSAVYLCASSSDWGLEAFFGQGTRLTVV.

This clone was counted only a few times. This sequence joins TRBV7-6 and TRBJ2-2, with TRBD1 as a possible D gene (6 bases). The ends were cut back, 2 bases at V and 6 bases at J, with 13 bases in the middle. This CDR3 has 15 residues. The germline V gene encodes CDR1 SGHVS and CDR2 FNYEAQ. This chain's CDR3 is CASSLIATGAGELFF. In DNA, the CDR3 is TGTGCCAGCAGCTTAATCGCGACAGGCGCCGGGGAGCTGTTTTTT.

In this sample, this clone turned up a few times. CDR3 in DNA: TGTGCCAGTAGTATCCCGACAGGTGCTAACTATGGCTACACCTTC. It encodes CASSIPTGANYGYTF. V and J are TRBV19 and TRBJ1-2; TRBD1 might be the D (6 bases). V was cut by 3 bases and J by 0 bases, with 11 bases left in between. Germline values: CDR1 LNHDA, CDR2 SQIVND (reference sequence). The CDR3 has 15 residues. Together with reference TRBV19 and TRBJ1-2, the CDR3 gives the full variable domain: DGGITQSPKYLFRKEGQNVTLSCEQNLNHDAMYWYRQDPGQGLRLIYYSQIVNDFQKGDIAEGYSVSREKKESFPLTVTSAQKNPTAFYLCASSIPTGANYGYTFGSGTRLTVV.

This clone was detected a few times. The gene calls are TRBV7-2 and TRBJ2-7; a weak D match, TRBD2 (6 bases). This CDR3 has 13 residues. The V end was cut by 4 bases, the J end by 6 bases, with 13 bases between. Germline lookup yields CDR1 SGHTA and CDR2 FQGNSA. The CDR3 DNA is TGTGCCAGCAGCTCCGACGGAGGGGCCGAGCAGTACTTC. This gives the protein CASSSDGGAEQYF.

This clone showed up many times. This chain joins TRBV4-2 and TRBJ2-1; 7 bases line up with TRBD1. Germline CDR1 LGHNA, CDR2 YNFKEQ. After removal of 3 bases from V and 12 bases from J, the junction contained 11 bases not matched to a gene. This CDR3 region has 14 residues. This CDR3 reads CASSQARQGRGQFF. CDR3 sequence (DNA): TGTGCCAGCAGCCAGGCTAGACAGGGCCGGGGGCAGTTCTTC.

The chain carries TRBV11-3 and TRBJ2-5; D possibly corresponds to TRBD1 (6 bases). The CDR3 totals 16 residues. The V gene's germline CDR1 is SGHNT and CDR2 YENEEA. Trimming cost V 0 bases and J 4 bases, with 15 bases left between them. CDR3 in DNA: TGTGCCAGCAGCTTAGATGGACTTAAAGGGGGAGAGACCCAGTACTTC. Translation gives CASSLDGLKGGETQYF.

This clone was counted only a few times. The chain carries TRBV6-6 and TRBJ2-7; TRBD1 matches 8 bases. The germline V gene has CDR1 MNHNY and CDR2 SVGAGI (reference sequence). CDR3 size: 15 residues. V lost 6 bases, J lost 0 bases, and 7 bases stayed unmatched. The CDR3 sequence: CASRKMGQASYEQYF. The CDR3 nucleotides read TGTGCCAGCAGGAAGATGGGACAGGCCTCCTACGAGCAGTACTTC.

This chain links TRBV7-2 with TRBJ2-7, with a tentative D call TRBD1 (6 bases). The length of the CDR3 is 15 residues. CDR1 and CDR2 from the germline V gene are SGHTA and FQGNSA. Trimming cost V 1 base and J 2 bases, with 12 bases left between them. The CDR3 region is CASSLEFSGAYEQYF. In DNA form, the CDR3 reads TGTGCCAGCAGCTTAGAGTTCTCAGGGGCCTACGAGCAGTACTTC. The entire variable domain, with the rest obtained from reference TRBV7-2 and TRBJ2-7, is as follows: GAGVSQSPSNKVTEKGKDVELRCDPISGHTALYWYRQSLGQGLEFLIYFQGNSAPDKSGLPSDRFSAERTGGSVSTLTIQRTQQEDSAVYLCASSLEFSGAYEQYFGPGTRLTVT.

The chain employs TRBV7-2 and TRBJ2-7; D is ambiguous. This CDR3 is built from 14 residues. Germline V CDR1 and CDR2: SGHTA, FQGNSA. Trimming shortened V by 8 bases and J by 0 bases, and 14 bases separated the two germline ends. CDR3 protein: CASVNLQSSYEQYF. The CDR3 DNA is TGTGCCAGCGTCAACTTACAGAGCTCCTACGAGCAGTACTTC.

This clone was seen a handful of times. This chain connects TRBV14 to TRBJ2-1; 12 positions match TRBD2. Germline values: CDR1 SGHDN, CDR2 FVKESK. The CDR3 extends over 15 amino acids. Losses at the gene ends were 4 bases for V and 9 bases for J; bases not matched to a gene: 7. CDR3 coding DNA: TGTGCCAGCAGCCGCGGGACTAGCGGGTGGGCTGAGCAGTTCTTC. It codes for CASSRGTSGWAEQFF.